These T cell receptor beta chains were read from a single sample in a study of neoadjuvant anti-PD-1 for oral cavity cancer. This table comes from immunoSEQ multiplex PCR, and its TCRdb copy is limited to in-frame clones, with some not included. The table lists over 9,500 clones, 66% of them singletons, with around 4% in the top ten. Sequencing used PBMCs, obtained after nivolumab (anti-PD-1) treatment. The receptors here all came from a person aged 40 to 85 with oral cavity squamous cell carcinoma. Each CDR3 is given with its conserved first and last residue. Fields, in order: CDR3 length, J gene, D gene, V gene, clone size, CDR3 protein, CDR3 DNA. The D gene is left open where the match is weak. Not all rows give a size; the values are once, few, many and, for expanded clones, a class.

len: 12; j_gene: TRBJ2-1; d_gene: .; v_gene: TRBV5-8; abundance: .; CDR3aa: CASSLRAPRQFF; CDR3nt: TGTGCCAGCAGTTTGAGGGCCCCACGGCAGTTCTTC
len: 11; j_gene: TRBJ2-1; d_gene: .; v_gene: TRBV10-2; abundance: .; CDR3aa: CASNGGNEQFF; CDR3nt: TGCGCCAGCAACGGGGGTAATGAGCAGTTCTTC
len: 14; j_gene: TRBJ1-3; d_gene: .; v_gene: TRBV30; abundance: .; CDR3aa: CAWSAAGQRNTIYF; CDR3nt: TGTGCCTGGAGTGCGGCTGGACAAAGAAACACCATATATTTT
len: 11; j_gene: TRBJ1-1; d_gene: .; v_gene: TRBV10-1; abundance: .; CDR3aa: CASSDGGEAFF; CDR3nt: TGCGCCAGCAGTGACGGGGGTGAAGCTTTCTTT
len: 13; j_gene: TRBJ2-4; d_gene: .; v_gene: TRBV6-5; abundance: .; CDR3aa: CASSSGGRNIQYF; CDR3nt: TGTGCCAGCAGTTCCGGGGGCAGGAACATTCAGTACTTC
len: 12; j_gene: TRBJ1-2; d_gene: .; v_gene: TRBV29-1; abundance: .; CDR3aa: CSGHDNDYGYTF; CDR3nt: TGCAGCGGGCACGACAACGACTATGGCTACACCTTC
len: 13; j_gene: TRBJ1-1; d_gene: TRBD1; v_gene: TRBV6-1; abundance: .; CDR3aa: CASSLDRGTEAFF; CDR3nt: TGTGCCAGCAGTTTGGACAGGGGAACTGAAGCTTTCTTT
len: 14; j_gene: TRBJ1-1; d_gene: .; v_gene: TRBV19; abundance: .; CDR3aa: CASSPGHLNTEAFF; CDR3nt: TGTGCCAGTAGTCCGGGACATCTGAACACTGAAGCTTTCTTT
len: 15; j_gene: TRBJ1-5; d_gene: .; v_gene: TRBV6-5; abundance: .; CDR3aa: CASSYWAGPDQPQHF; CDR3nt: TGTGCCAGCAGTTACTGGGCAGGGCCAGATCAGCCCCAGCATTTT
len: 16; j_gene: TRBJ2-3; d_gene: .; v_gene: TRBV19; abundance: medium-sized; CDR3aa: CASSPSWTGGRDTQYF; CDR3nt: TGTGCCAGTAGTCCGTCTTGGACTGGCGGTAGGGATACGCAGTATTTT
len: 12; j_gene: TRBJ1-1; d_gene: .; v_gene: TRBV6-5; abundance: .; CDR3aa: CASGPGYTEAFF; CDR3nt: TGTGCCAGCGGCCCGGGCTACACTGAAGCTTTCTTT
len: 14; j_gene: TRBJ1-4; d_gene: .; v_gene: TRBV19; abundance: .; CDR3aa: CASRPQSSNEKLFF; CDR3nt: TGTGCCAGTAGGCCCCAAAGCTCTAATGAAAAACTGTTTTTT
len: 17; j_gene: TRBJ2-1; d_gene: TRBD2; v_gene: TRBV11-2; abundance: .; CDR3aa: CASSLRTWTSGTQEQFF; CDR3nt: TGTGCCAGCAGCTTAAGGACTTGGACTAGCGGGACCCAAGAGCAGTTCTTC
len: 13; j_gene: TRBJ1-2; d_gene: .; v_gene: TRBV10-1; abundance: few; CDR3aa: CASSEGSGYGYTF; CDR3nt: TGCGCCAGCAGTGAGGGTTCGGGCTATGGCTACACCTTC
len: 14; j_gene: TRBJ2-1; d_gene: TRBD1; v_gene: TRBV29-1; abundance: .; CDR3aa: CSVGDSLSYNEQFF; CDR3nt: TGCAGCGTTGGGGACAGCCTCTCCTACAATGAGCAGTTCTTC
len: 19; j_gene: TRBJ2-2; d_gene: TRBD2; v_gene: TRBV9; abundance: .; CDR3aa: CASSVETRLAGDSTGELFF; CDR3nt: TGTGCCAGCAGCGTAGAAACCCGACTAGCGGGGGACTCCACCGGGGAGCTGTTTTTT
len: 12; j_gene: TRBJ2-7; d_gene: TRBD1; v_gene: TRBV2; abundance: .; CDR3aa: CASRGTANEQYF; CDR3nt: TGTGCCAGCAGAGGGACAGCCAACGAGCAGTACTTC
len: 14; j_gene: TRBJ1-2; d_gene: .; v_gene: TRBV5-6; abundance: .; CDR3aa: CASSFPGRYYGYTF; CDR3nt: TGTGCCAGCAGCTTCCCGGGGAGATACTATGGCTACACCTTC
len: 11; j_gene: TRBJ1-1; d_gene: .; v_gene: TRBV6-4; abundance: .; CDR3aa: CASNGSGGAFF; CDR3nt: TGTGCCAGCAATGGGTCCGGGGGAGCTTTCTTT
len: 13; j_gene: TRBJ1-2; d_gene: TRBD1; v_gene: TRBV29-1; abundance: .; CDR3aa: CSVTGTGGEGYTF; CDR3nt: TGCAGCGTTACCGGGACAGGGGGCGAAGGCTACACCTTC
len: 14; j_gene: TRBJ2-1; d_gene: .; v_gene: TRBV12-5; abundance: .; CDR3aa: CASGLGIGDNEQFF; CDR3nt: TGTGCTAGTGGTTTGGGAATTGGAGACAATGAGCAGTTCTTC
len: 10; j_gene: TRBJ2-7; d_gene: .; v_gene: TRBV6-4; abundance: .; CDR3aa: CASPRAEQYF; CDR3nt: TGTGCCAGCCCTAGAGCCGAGCAGTACTTC
len: 14; j_gene: TRBJ1-1; d_gene: .; v_gene: TRBV5-6; abundance: .; CDR3aa: CASSSGQPNTEAFF; CDR3nt: TGTGCCAGCAGCTCCGGACAGCCGAACACTGAAGCTTTCTTT
len: 13; j_gene: TRBJ2-3; d_gene: .; v_gene: TRBV10-2; abundance: .; CDR3aa: CASKGRGQDTQYF; CDR3nt: TGCGCCAGCAAGGGGCGGGGACAAGATACGCAGTATTTT
len: 15; j_gene: TRBJ2-2; d_gene: .; v_gene: TRBV5-6; abundance: .; CDR3aa: CASSNPQQGIGELFF; CDR3nt: TGTGCCAGCAGCAACCCTCAACAGGGCATCGGGGAGCTGTTTTTT
len: 15; j_gene: TRBJ2-3; d_gene: .; v_gene: TRBV5-1; abundance: .; CDR3aa: CASSWQGTGADTQYF; CDR3nt: TGCGCCAGCAGCTGGCAGGGGACGGGGGCAGATACGCAGTATTTT
len: 15; j_gene: TRBJ1-5; d_gene: .; v_gene: TRBV30; abundance: once; CDR3aa: CAWSDRVKRNQPQHF; CDR3nt: TGTGCCTGGAGTGACAGGGTTAAAAGAAATCAGCCCCAGCATTTT
len: 15; j_gene: TRBJ1-4; d_gene: TRBD1; v_gene: TRBV2; abundance: .; CDR3aa: CASSSYRGANEKLFF; CDR3nt: TGTGCCAGCAGTAGTTACAGGGGGGCTAATGAAAAACTGTTTTTT
len: 15; j_gene: TRBJ1-2; d_gene: .; v_gene: TRBV4-1; abundance: .; CDR3aa: CASSQDSRGSGGYTF; CDR3nt: TGCGCCAGCAGCCAAGATTCTCGGGGGTCGGGAGGCTACACCTTC
len: 16; j_gene: TRBJ1-5; d_gene: TRBD1; v_gene: TRBV10-2; abundance: .; CDR3aa: CASRADREFSNQPQHF; CDR3nt: TGCGCCAGCAGAGCTGACAGGGAATTTAGCAATCAGCCCCAGCATTTT
len: 13; j_gene: TRBJ1-1; d_gene: .; v_gene: TRBV5-5; abundance: .; CDR3aa: CASSRGWNTEAFF; CDR3nt: TGTGCCAGCAGCCGCGGTTGGAACACTGAAGCTTTCTTT